These 21 T cell receptor beta chains were all obtained from the same sample, sequenced in a study of T cells in Graves' hyperthyroidism and ophthalmopathy. RNA transcripts yielded amplified TCR beta CDR3 regions. HTBI primers were used for first-round RT-PCR of the TCR CDR3. MiXCR, applied by TCRdb to the multiplex PCR reads, yields one record per CDR3 protein. The sample records 610,000 or so distinct CDR3 sequences, about 45% being singletons. Sample: peripheral blood or thyroid tissue (not recorded which). The source of these receptors is a young woman with Graves' hyperthyroidism.

The chain has TRBV5-8 and TRBJ2-7, with a possible D match to TRBD2 (5 bases). This CDR3 region has 14 residues. V was shortened by 0 bases and J by 9 bases, with 16 bases between the two germline ends. Germline V CDR1 and CDR2: SGHTS, YDEGEE. The CDR3 DNA sequence: TGTGCCAGCAGCTTGGCCGGCCAAACTAGAAGGCAGTACTTC. Protein product: CASSLAGQTRRQYF.

The V gene is TRBV24-1, the J gene TRBJ1-1; D remains ambiguous. CDR3 length: 15 residues. The V end lost 2 bases, the J end lost 3 bases, and 12 bases lay between the germline ends. CDR1 is KGHDR and CDR2 is SFDVKD in the germline V gene. The CDR3 is CATSDSTSAYTEAFF. In DNA form, the CDR3 reads TGTGCCACCAGTGATTCGACTTCGGCGTACACTGAAGCTTTCTTT.

V and J are TRBV29-1 and TRBJ1-5; 8 nucleotides align to TRBD1. Looked up from germline, CDR1 is SQVTM and CDR2 is ANQGSEA. The CDR3 is 15 amino acids. V lost 7 bases to trimming and J lost 4 bases; unmatched junction nucleotides: 12. The CDR3 DNA follows: TGCAGCGCTAGACAGGGGAGGGCCAGAAATCAGCCCCAGCATTTT. Protein product: CSARQGRARNQPQHF. The full variable domain, its missing parts supplied by reference TRBV29-1 and TRBJ1-5, is SAVISQKPSRDICQRGTSLTIQCQVDSQVTMMFWYRQQPGQSLTLIATANQGSEATYESGFVIDKFPISRPNLTFSTLTVSNMSPEDSSIYLCSARQGRARNQPQHFGDGTRLSIL.

A single count supports this clonotype. The CDR3 end shows no conserved phenylalanine or tryptophan, and so a read error is likely. The rearrangement joins TRBV5-6 to TRBJ2-7; 9 bases align to TRBD2. J gave up 1 base and V 0 bases, and 5 bases lay outside the gene matches. This CDR3 comprises 16 residues. Germline CDR1 SGHDT, CDR2 YYEEEE. The CDR3 reads CASSLGASGTSYEQYL. CDR3 DNA: TGTGCCAGCAGCTTGGGAGCTAGCGGGACGTCCTACGAGCAGTACCTC.

Concerning this clonotype: One end of the junction is discordant with germline, which a read error may explain. The rearrangement joins TRBV7-9 to TRBJ1-2; D ambiguous. The CDR3 is 13 residues long. Germline CDR1 and CDR2: SEHNR and FQNEAQ (reference sequence). The CDR3 loop reads CVSSLDGLYGYTF. The CDR3 bases are TGTGTCAGCAGCCTCGACGGTCTCTATGGCTACACCTTC.

This clonotype was picked up many times. The DNA of the CDR3 is TGTGCCACCAGTGACCCCGGGACAGGGTATAGCCAAAACACCGGGGAGCTGTTTTTT. Residues: CATSDPGTGYSQNTGELFF. V is TRBV24-1 and J is TRBJ2-2; TRBD1 agrees at 9 bases. V was pared by 4 bases and J by 2 bases, with 13 bases of the junction left unmatched. CDR3 length: 19 residues. Germline V gene lookup returns CDR1 KGHDR and CDR2 SFDVKD.

The chain uses TRBV4-1 and TRBJ2-7; D is perhaps TRBD1 (8 bases). Trimming took 0 bases from V and 4 from J, leaving 10 bases between them. Germline V lookup: CDR1 MGHRA, CDR2 YSYEKL. CDR3 length equals 14 residues. CDR3 sequence: CASSQEQGGYEQYF. The CDR3 DNA reads as TGCGCCAGCAGCCAAGAACAGGGGGGGTACGAGCAGTACTTC.

This clonotype was detected once. The genes are TRBV9 and TRBJ1-2; no definite D call. Germline CDR1 SGDLS, CDR2 YYNGEE. CDR3 size: 13 residues. V lost 3 bases to trimming and J lost 1 base, with 7 bases between them. CDR3 region: CASSEQSNYGYTF. The CDR3 DNA reads TGTGCCAGCAGCGAGCAGAGTAACTATGGCTACACCTTC. Full variable domain (remainder filled in from reference TRBV9 and TRBJ1-2): DSGVTQTPKHLITATGQRVTLRCSPRSGDLSVYWYQQSLDQGLQFLIQYYNGEERAKGNILERFSAQQFPDLHSELNLSSLELGDSALYFCASSEQSNYGYTFGSGTRLTVV.

The chain carries TRBV11-1 and TRBJ1-6; no firm D call. This CDR3 has 9 amino acids. The germline V and J ends were trimmed by 3 bases and 13 bases, with 1 base remaining between them. From germline, CDR1 is SGHAT and CDR2 FQDESV (reference sequence). CDR3 nucleotides: TGTGCCAGCAGCTTTCCCCTCCACTTT. The encoded protein is CASSFPLHF.

The V and J genes are TRBV5-1 and TRBJ2-1; 12 bases are shared with TRBD2. The germline CDR1 and CDR2 sequences are SGHRS and YFSETQ. The CDR3 is 16 amino acids. Unmatched junction bases numbered 4, after V lost 3 bases and J lost 3 bases. Here the CDR3 DNA reads TGCGCCAGCAGCTCATTGACTAGCGGGGGCTACAATGAGCAGTTCTTC. It codes for CASSSLTSGGYNEQFF. Full variable domain (missing parts from reference TRBV5-1 and TRBJ2-1): KAGVTQTPRYLIKTRGQQVTLSCSPISGHRSVSWYQQTPGQGLQFLFEYFSETQRNKGNFPGRFSGRQFSNSRSEMNVSTLELGDSALYLCASSSLTSGGYNEQFFGPGTRLTVL.

This chain joins TRBV29-1 and TRBJ1-1; D might be TRBD1 (5 bases). This CDR3 has 13 amino acids. Germline V lookup: CDR1 SQVTM, CDR2 ANQGSEA. V was clipped by 8 bases and J by 0 bases, with 13 bases between them. The CDR3 loop reads CSSQAGMNTEAFF. CDR3 in DNA: TGCAGCTCACAGGCAGGGATGAACACTGAAGCTTTCTTT.

This clonotype was seen ten or more times. This sequence joins TRBV4-2 and TRBJ2-7; TRBD2 aligns across 13 bases. Trimming took 5 bases from V and 6 from J; bases not matched to a gene: 10. The CDR3 has 16 residues. CDR1 and CDR2 from the germline V gene are LGHNA and YNFKEQ. The CDR3, as DNA: TGTGCCAGCAGCTTGTGGACTAGCGGGAGCAGTCGCGAGCAGTACTTC. Translating gives CASSLWTSGSSREQYF.

The rearrangement uses TRBV7-9 and TRBJ1-2; 7 positions agree with TRBD1. The germline V gene encodes CDR1 SEHNR and CDR2 FQNEAQ (reference sequence). This CDR3 has 12 residues. Germline trimming cut 6 bases from V and 6 bases from J; bases unmatched to any gene: 4. CDR3 amino acids: CASSRDRHGYTF. CDR3 in DNA: TGTGCCAGCAGTCGGGACAGACATGGCTACACCTTC.

This clonotype was seen ten or more times. This chain connects TRBV7-3 to TRBJ1-1; tentatively, D is TRBD1 (6 bases). This CDR3 contains 14 residues. V lost 3 bases, J lost 2 bases, and 10 bases lay in between. Germline CDR1 is SGHTA and CDR2 is FQGTGA. CDR3 coding DNA: TGTGCCAGCAGCTTGGCGGACAGAAACACTGAAGCTTTCTTT. Its protein is CASSLADRNTEAFF.

At least ten counts were recorded for this clonotype. The chain uses TRBV20-1 and TRBJ1-5; no definite D call. Trimming took 3 bases from V and 0 from J, leaving 9 bases between them. The CDR3 totals 14 residues. Germline-derived CDR1 and CDR2 are DFQATT and SNEGSKA (reference sequence). Here the CDR3 reads CSASPADSNQPQHF. The CDR3 coding sequence is TGCAGTGCTAGCCCGGCGGATAGCAATCAGCCCCAGCATTTT.

This clonotype was detected only once. The chain recombines TRBV19 with TRBJ2-5, with TRBD1 matching 10 bases. V trimming: 6 bases; J trimming: 2 bases; junction bases outside the gene matches: 3. Germline assignment: CDR1 LNHDA and CDR2 SQIVND (reference sequence). The CDR3 loop spans 14 amino acids. CDR3 region: CASRMDRGQETQYF. As DNA, the CDR3 is TGTGCCAGTAGGATGGACAGGGGGCAAGAGACCCAGTACTTC.

The chain employs TRBV7-2 and TRBJ1-4; D unclear. The CDR3 covers 15 residues. Germline V CDR1 and CDR2: SGHTA, FQGNSA. The germline V and J ends were trimmed by 10 bases and 5 bases, with 20 bases remaining between them. Here the CDR3 DNA reads TGTGCCACCGAAAGCGGGAGTTGGTACAATGAAAAACTGTTTTTT. This encodes CATESGSWYNEKLFF.

Note on this clonotype: At one boundary the junction diverges from the germline segment, which might be a read error. The chain joins TRBV10-1 to TRBJ2-6, with 8 bases identical to TRBD1. Germline values: CDR1 WNHNN, CDR2 SYGVQD (reference sequence). The length of the CDR3 is 15 residues. The CDR3 DNA is TGTGCCAGCAGTCAACAGGGAACAGGGGGCAACGTCCTGACTTTC. It is translated as CASSQQGTGGNVLTF.

The chain couples TRBV29-1 to TRBJ2-7; the D is unclear. Looked up from germline, CDR1 is SQVTM and CDR2 is ANQGSEA. V lost 7 bases, J lost 7 bases, and 17 bases lay in between. The CDR3 has 12 residues. Here the CDR3 reads CSASSYHREQYF. In nucleotides, the CDR3 is TGCAGCGCCAGCAGTTATCACCGGGAGCAGTACTTC.

Relative to its sample, this clonotype is medium-sized (0.01 to 0.1%). The chain uses TRBV18 and TRBJ2-7, with TRBD2 matching over 9 bases. Germline CDR1 and CDR2: KGHSH and LQKENI. The CDR3 extends over 17 amino acids. The V segment lost 3 bases and the J segment 3 bases; nucleotides outside the gene matches: 12. DNA for the CDR3: TGTGCCAGCTCACCTTTTGACCTAGCGGGAACTTTCTACGAGCAGTACTTC. This codes for CASSPFDLAGTFYEQYF.

This clonotype was seen many times. The V gene is TRBV20-1, the J gene TRBJ2-7; unclear D gene. Germline CDR1 and CDR2: DFQATT and SNEGSKA (reference sequence). Trimming took 0 bases from V and 9 from J, leaving 12 bases between them. The CDR3 runs to 12 residues. The CDR3 loop is CSARDGLVPQYF. The CDR3 DNA is TGCAGTGCTAGAGATGGTCTAGTCCCGCAGTACTTC.